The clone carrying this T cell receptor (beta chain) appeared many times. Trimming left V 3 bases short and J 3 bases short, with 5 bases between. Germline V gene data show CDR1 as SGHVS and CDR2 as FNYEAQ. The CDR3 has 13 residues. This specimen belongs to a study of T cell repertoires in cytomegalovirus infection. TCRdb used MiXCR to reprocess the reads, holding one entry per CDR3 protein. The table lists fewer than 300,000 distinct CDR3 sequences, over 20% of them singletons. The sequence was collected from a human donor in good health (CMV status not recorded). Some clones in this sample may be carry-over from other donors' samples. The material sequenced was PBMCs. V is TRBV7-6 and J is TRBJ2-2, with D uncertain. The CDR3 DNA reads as TGTGCCAGCAGCTTCCCCCACACCGGGGAGCTGTTTTTT. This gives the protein CASSFPHTGELFF.